These 8 T cell receptor beta chains were sequenced from one sample in a study of shared T cell receptors in the human thymus. The table came from immunoSEQ multiplex PCR; TCRdb's copy has only in-frame clones and leaves some out. The sample includes hundreds of thousands of clones, around 93% of them seen just once. The specimen sequenced was thymocytes. The receptors come from a human donor.

A single count supports this clone. The rearrangement joins TRBV10-2 to TRBJ2-5; D is perhaps TRBD1 (5 bases). The germline V and J ends were trimmed by 5 bases and 10 bases, with 11 bases remaining between them. Germline V gene lookup returns CDR1 WSHSY and CDR2 SAAADI. The CDR3 runs 11 residues. CDR3 nucleotides: TGCGCCAGCAGTCGAAGGGGAATCCAGTACTTC. Its protein is CASSRRGIQYF.

Here the CDR3 reads CASSPSPRPDGLYGYTF. CDR3 in DNA: TGTGCCAGCAGTCCTAGCCCCAGGCCGGATGGTCTCTATGGCTACACCTTC. The gene calls are TRBV9 and TRBJ1-2; no firm D call. The CDR3 is 17 amino acids. Germline V CDR1 and CDR2: SGDLS, YYNGEE. Trimming pared 5 bases from V and 4 bases from J, leaving 24 bases between.

The chain joins TRBV5-6 to TRBJ2-2; no reliable D call. The V end was cut by 1 base, the J end by 2 bases, with 12 bases between. The V gene's germline CDR1 is SGHDT and CDR2 YYEEEE. The CDR3 has 16 amino acids. CDR3 sequence (DNA): TGTGCCAGCAGCTTGATAGACAACTACAACACCGGGGAGCTGTTTTTT. It translates to CASSLIDNYNTGELFF.

The table lists this clone with a count of one. V is TRBV6-4 and J is TRBJ2-3; TRBD2 might be the D (5 bases). V was trimmed by 2 bases and J by 7 bases, leaving 16 bases between them. Germline V CDR1 and CDR2: MRHNA, SNTAGT. The CDR3 extends over 15 amino acids. This chain's CDR3 is CASSDAASLGYTQYF. CDR3 in DNA: TGTGCCAGCAGTGACGCGGCTAGCCTCGGGTATACGCAGTATTTT.

The gene calls are TRBV5-4 and TRBJ2-7; D is perhaps TRBD2 (6 bases). The CDR3 has 16 residues. V was cut by 0 bases and J by 2 bases, with 15 bases left in between. Germline CDR1 reads SGHNT; CDR2 reads YYREEE (reference sequence). CDR3 nucleotide sequence: TGTGCCAGCAGCTTGGGACTAGTGGAGTCAACCTACGAGCAGTACTTC. Translating gives CASSLGLVESTYEQYF.

This sequence joins TRBV7-6 and TRBJ1-3; D may be TRBD1 (6 bases). Germline V gene sequence: CDR1 SGHVS, CDR2 FNYEAQ. This CDR3 region has 15 residues. V lost 5 bases to trimming and J lost 4 bases, with 15 bases between them. The CDR3 DNA reads TGTGCCAGCAGCCCCCGAGGGGGAGGGGGAAACACCATATATTTT. As protein: CASSPRGGGGNTIYF. Looking up the rest from reference TRBV7-6 and TRBJ1-3 gives the full variable domain: GAGVSQSPRYKVTKRGQDVALRCDPISGHVSLYWYRQALGQGPEFLTYFNYEAQQDKSGLPNDRFSAERPEGSISTLTIQRTEQRDSAMYRCASSPRGGGGNTIYFGEGSWLTVV.

The V and J genes are TRBV4-1 and TRBJ2-1, with 11 positions matching TRBD1. Per germline, CDR1 MGHRA and CDR2 YSYEKL. Trimming removed 4 bases from V and 7 bases from J; junction bases left unmatched: 12. The CDR3 spans 17 residues. For the CDR3, the DNA is TGCGCCAGCAGCCCTACATTGGGACAGGGGGGTACAAATGAGCAGTTCTTC. This gives the protein CASSPTLGQGGTNEQFF.

This clone showed up just once. The chain links TRBV27 to TRBJ2-2, with D perhaps TRBD1 (5 bases). This CDR3 has 14 residues. CDR1 MNHEY and CDR2 SMNVEV come from the germline V gene (reference sequence). Trimming took 8 bases from V and 2 from J, leaving 12 bases between them. CDR3 DNA: TGTGCCAGCTGGCAGGGCCCCAACACCGGGGAGCTGTTTTTT. Protein: CASWQGPNTGELFF.